The clone carrying this T cell receptor (beta chain) was counted a single time. At the DNA level, this CDR3 is encoded by other sequences in the same sample as well. The source of the sample is a study of blood T cell repertoires in COVID-19. About the research overall: Samples taken during acute and convalescent COVID-19 were collected in the United States, Italy and Spain.

Original methodology: Quantification of nucleated cells was approximated via reference gene primer amplification. Generated by immunoSEQ multiplex PCR, the TCRdb table keeps only in-frame clones and is missing some. From that table come the V and J calls and clone size; the DNA was used to work out D and trimming. Of hundreds of thousands of clones listed, 86% are singletons. Participant ages covered roughly 18 to 89 years across about 22 US areas. Cohort assignment relied on participant-reported clinical history. This CDR3 has 14 amino acids. V was pared by 2 bases and J by 1 base, with 9 bases between. Germline V gene lookup returns CDR1 ENHRY and CDR2 SYGVKD.

Material for sequencing was PBMCs or T cells enriched from blood (not recorded which). The TCR comes from a man aged 18 to 29 who had recovered from COVID-19. J is TRBJ2-7 and V is TRBV10-3; possible D gene TRBD1, 6 bases. CDR3 loop: CAISERTGSYEQYF. In DNA form, the CDR3 reads TGTGCCATCAGTGAGAGAACAGGGTCCTACGAGCAGTACTTC.